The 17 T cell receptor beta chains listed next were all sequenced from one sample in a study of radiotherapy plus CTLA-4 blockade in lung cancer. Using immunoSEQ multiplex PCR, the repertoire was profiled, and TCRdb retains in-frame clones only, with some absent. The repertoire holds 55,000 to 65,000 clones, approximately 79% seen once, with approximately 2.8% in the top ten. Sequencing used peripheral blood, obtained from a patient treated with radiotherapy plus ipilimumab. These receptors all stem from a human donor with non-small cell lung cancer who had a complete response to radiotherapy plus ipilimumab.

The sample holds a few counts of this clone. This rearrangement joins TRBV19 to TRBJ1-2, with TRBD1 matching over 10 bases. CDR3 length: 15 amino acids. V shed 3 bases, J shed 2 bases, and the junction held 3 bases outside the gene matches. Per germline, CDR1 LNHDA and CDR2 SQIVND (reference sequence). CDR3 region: CASSILGQGNYGYTF. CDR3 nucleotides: TGTGCCAGTAGTATTTTGGGACAGGGGAACTATGGCTACACCTTC.

The CDR3 DNA reads TGTGCCAGCAGTCAAGGGGGGGTCCACGAGCAGTACTTC. It translates to CASSQGGVHEQYF. The chain combines TRBV28 with TRBJ2-7, with a possible D match to TRBD2 (7 bases). Germline-derived CDR1 and CDR2 are MDHEN and SYDVKM. The V end lost 5 bases, the J end lost 5 bases, and 13 bases lay between the germline ends. The CDR3 has 13 amino acids. Full variable domain (outside the CDR3, taken from reference TRBV28 and TRBJ2-7): DVKVTQSSRYLVKRTGEKVFLECVQDMDHENMFWYRQDPGLGLRLIYFSYDVKMKEKGDIPEGYSVSREKKERFSLILESASTNQTSMYLCASSQGGVHEQYFGPGTRLTVT.

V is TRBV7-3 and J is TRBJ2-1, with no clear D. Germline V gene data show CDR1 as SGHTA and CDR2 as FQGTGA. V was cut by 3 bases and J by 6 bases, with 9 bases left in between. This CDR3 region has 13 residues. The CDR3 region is CASSFMAGNEQFF. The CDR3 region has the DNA TGTGCCAGCAGCTTTATGGCAGGCAATGAGCAGTTCTTC.

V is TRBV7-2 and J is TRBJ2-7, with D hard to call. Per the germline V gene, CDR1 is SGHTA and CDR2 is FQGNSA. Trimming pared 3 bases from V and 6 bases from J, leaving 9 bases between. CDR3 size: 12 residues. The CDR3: CASSLRFGEQYF. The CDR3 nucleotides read TGTGCCAGCAGCTTGCGGTTTGGCGAGCAGTACTTC.

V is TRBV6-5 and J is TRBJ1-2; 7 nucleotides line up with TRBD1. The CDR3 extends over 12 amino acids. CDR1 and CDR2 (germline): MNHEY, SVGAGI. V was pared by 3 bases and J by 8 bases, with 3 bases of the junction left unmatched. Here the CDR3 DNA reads TGTGCCAGCAGTTATCAGGGGGGAGGCTACACCTTC. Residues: CASSYQGGGYTF.

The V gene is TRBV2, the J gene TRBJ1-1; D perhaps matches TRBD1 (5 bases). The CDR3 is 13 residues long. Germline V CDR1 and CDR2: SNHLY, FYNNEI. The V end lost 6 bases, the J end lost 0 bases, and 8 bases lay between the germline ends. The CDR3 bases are TGTGCCAGCAGGCGGGACCTGAACACTGAAGCTTTCTTT. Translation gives CASRRDLNTEAFF.

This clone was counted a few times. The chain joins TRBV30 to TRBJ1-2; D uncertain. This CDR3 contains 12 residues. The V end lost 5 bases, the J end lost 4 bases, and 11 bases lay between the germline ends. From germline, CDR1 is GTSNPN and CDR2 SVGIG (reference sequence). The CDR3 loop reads CAWSYAGYGYTF. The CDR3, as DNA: TGTGCCTGGTCTTACGCCGGCTATGGCTACACCTTC.

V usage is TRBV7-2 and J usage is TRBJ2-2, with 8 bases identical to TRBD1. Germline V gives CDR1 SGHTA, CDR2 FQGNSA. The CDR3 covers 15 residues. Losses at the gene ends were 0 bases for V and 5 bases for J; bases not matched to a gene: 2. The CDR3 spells CASSLAGQGTGELFF. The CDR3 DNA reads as TGTGCCAGCAGCTTAGCAGGACAGGGTACCGGGGAGCTGTTTTTT.

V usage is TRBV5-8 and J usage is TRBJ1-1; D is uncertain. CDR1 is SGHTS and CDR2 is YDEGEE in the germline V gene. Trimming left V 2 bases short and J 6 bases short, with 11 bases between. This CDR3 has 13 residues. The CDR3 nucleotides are TGTGCCAGCAGCTTCCCAGGTCCACCTGAAGCTTTCTTT. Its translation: CASSFPGPPEAFF.

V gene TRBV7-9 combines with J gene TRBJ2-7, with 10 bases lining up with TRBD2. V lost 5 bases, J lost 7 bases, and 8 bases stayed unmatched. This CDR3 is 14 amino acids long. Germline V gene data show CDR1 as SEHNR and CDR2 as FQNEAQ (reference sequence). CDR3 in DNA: TGTGCCAGCAGCAGTGGAGCGGGAGGGCTTGAGCAGTACTTC. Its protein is CASSSGAGGLEQYF.

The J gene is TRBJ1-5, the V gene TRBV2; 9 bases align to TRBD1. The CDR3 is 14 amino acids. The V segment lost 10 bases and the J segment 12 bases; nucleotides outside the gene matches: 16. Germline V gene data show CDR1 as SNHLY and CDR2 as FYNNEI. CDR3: CATSPGQGARDQHF. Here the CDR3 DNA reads TGTGCCACTTCCCCGGGACAGGGAGCAAGAGACCAGCATTTT.

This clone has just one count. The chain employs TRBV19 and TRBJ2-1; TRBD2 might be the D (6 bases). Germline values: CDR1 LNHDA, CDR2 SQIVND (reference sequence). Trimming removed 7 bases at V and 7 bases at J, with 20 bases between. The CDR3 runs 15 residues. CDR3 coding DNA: TGTGCCAGTAAGAGGGAGGCCTTCGGGATGAATGAGCAGTTCTTC. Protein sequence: CASKREAFGMNEQFF.

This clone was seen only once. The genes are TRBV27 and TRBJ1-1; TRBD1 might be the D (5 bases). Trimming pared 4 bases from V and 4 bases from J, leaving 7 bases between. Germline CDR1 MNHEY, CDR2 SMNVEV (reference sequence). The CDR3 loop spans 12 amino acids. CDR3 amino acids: CASSWGVTEAFF. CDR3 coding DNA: TGTGCCAGCAGTTGGGGGGTCACTGAAGCTTTCTTT.

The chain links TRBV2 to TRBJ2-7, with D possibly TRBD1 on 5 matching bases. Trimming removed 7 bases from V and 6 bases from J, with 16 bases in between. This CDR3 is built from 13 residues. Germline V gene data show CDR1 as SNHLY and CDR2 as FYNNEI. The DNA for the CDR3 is TGTGCCAGCACCCTGAGAGTAGGGGTCGAGCAGTACTTC. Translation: CASTLRVGVEQYF.

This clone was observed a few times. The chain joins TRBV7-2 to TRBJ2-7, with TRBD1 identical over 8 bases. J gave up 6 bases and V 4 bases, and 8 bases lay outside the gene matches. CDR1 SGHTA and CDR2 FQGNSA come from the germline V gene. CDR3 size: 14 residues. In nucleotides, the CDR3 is TGTGCCAGCAGCTCGCTCAGGGGGCAGTCCGAGCAGTACTTC. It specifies CASSSLRGQSEQYF.

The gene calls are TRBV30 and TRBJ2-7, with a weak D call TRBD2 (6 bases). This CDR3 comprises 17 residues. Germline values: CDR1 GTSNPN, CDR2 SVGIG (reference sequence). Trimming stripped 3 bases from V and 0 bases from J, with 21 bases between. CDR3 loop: CAWSASGRTASSYEQYF. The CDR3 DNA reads TGTGCCTGGAGCGCAAGTGGGAGGACTGCAAGCTCCTACGAGCAGTACTTC.

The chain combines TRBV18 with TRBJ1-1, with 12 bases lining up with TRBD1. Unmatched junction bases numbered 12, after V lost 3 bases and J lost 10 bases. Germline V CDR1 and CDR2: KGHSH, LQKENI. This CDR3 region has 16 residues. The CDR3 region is CASSPNPGTGGQAAFF. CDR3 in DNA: TGTGCCAGCTCACCTAACCCTGGGACAGGGGGCCAGGCAGCTTTCTTT.